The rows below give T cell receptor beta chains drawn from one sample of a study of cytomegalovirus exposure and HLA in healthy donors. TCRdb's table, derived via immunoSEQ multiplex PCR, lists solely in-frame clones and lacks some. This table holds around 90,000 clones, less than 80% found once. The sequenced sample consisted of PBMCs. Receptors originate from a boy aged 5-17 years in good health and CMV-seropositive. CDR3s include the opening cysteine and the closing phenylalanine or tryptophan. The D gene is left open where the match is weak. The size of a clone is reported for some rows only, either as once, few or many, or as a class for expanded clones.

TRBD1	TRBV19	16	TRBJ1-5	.	CASSGDRGHSNQPQHF	TGTGCCAGTAGTGGAGACAGGGGTCATAGCAATCAGCCCCAGCATTTT
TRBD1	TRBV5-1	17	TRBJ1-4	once	CASSLGRLGTGGEKLFF	TGCGCCAGCAGCTTGGGACGTCTCGGGACAGGGGGCGAAAAACTGTTTTTT
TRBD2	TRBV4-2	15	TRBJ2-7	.	CASSQALAGGYEQYF	TGTGCCAGCAGCCAAGCTCTAGCGGGAGGCTACGAGCAGTACTTC
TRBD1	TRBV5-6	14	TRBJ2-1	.	CASSLWDSYNEQFF	TGTGCCAGCAGCTTATGGGACAGTTACAATGAGCAGTTCTTC
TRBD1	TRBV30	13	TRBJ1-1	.	CAWSEQGATEAFF	TGTGCCTGGTCAGAACAGGGGGCCACTGAAGCTTTCTTT
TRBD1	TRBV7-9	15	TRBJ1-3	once	CASSFAGTDGNTIYF	TGTGCCAGCAGCTTCGCCGGGACAGATGGAAACACCATATATTTT
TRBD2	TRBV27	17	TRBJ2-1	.	CASSDSPSGTEYNEQFF	TGTGCCAGCAGCGACTCTCCTAGCGGAACGGAATACAATGAGCAGTTCTTC
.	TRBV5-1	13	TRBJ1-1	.	CASSLDRVTEAFF	TGCGCCAGCAGCTTGGACAGGGTCACTGAAGCTTTCTTT
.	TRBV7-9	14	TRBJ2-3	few	CASTPGAGLDTQYF	TGTGCCAGCACCCCCGGGGCGGGGTTAGATACGCAGTATTTT
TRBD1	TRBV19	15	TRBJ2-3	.	CASYSGGTGADTQYF	TGTGCCAGTTATTCCGGAGGGACAGGGGCAGATACGCAGTATTTT
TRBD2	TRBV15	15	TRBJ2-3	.	CATSLSGRVTDTQYF	TGTGCCACCAGCTTAAGCGGGAGAGTCACAGATACGCAGTATTTT
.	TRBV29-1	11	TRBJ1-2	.	CSAGEFDGYTF	TGCAGCGCTGGGGAGTTTGATGGCTACACCTTC
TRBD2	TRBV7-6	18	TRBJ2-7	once	CASSLVTSGGAMGYEQYF	TGTGCCAGCAGCTTAGTGACTAGCGGGGGGGCGATGGGTTACGAGCAGTACTTC
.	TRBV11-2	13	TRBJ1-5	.	CASSLAWRQPQHF	TGTGCCAGCAGCTTAGCATGGAGGCAGCCCCAGCATTTT
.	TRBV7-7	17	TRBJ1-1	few	CASSPITIEVMNTEAFF	TGTGCCAGCAGCCCAATCACAATAGAGGTCATGAACACTGAAGCTTTCTTT
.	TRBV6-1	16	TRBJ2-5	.	CASSETTRGYQETQYF	TGTGCCAGCAGTGAAACCACTAGGGGGTACCAAGAGACCCAGTACTTC
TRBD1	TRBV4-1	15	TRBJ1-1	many	CASSQSRQGTDGAFF	TGCGCCAGCAGCCAGTCCAGACAGGGGACAGATGGAGCTTTCTTT
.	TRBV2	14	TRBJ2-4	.	CASSVRGEKNIQYF	TGTGCCAGCAGTGTGAGAGGCGAGAAAAACATTCAGTACTTC
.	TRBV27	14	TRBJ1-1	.	CASSLSQGYTEAFF	TGTGCCAGCAGTTTATCACAGGGCTACACTGAAGCTTTCTTT
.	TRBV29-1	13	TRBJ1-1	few	CSVQIDSNTEAFF	TGCAGCGTCCAGATTGACAGTAACACTGAAGCTTTCTTT
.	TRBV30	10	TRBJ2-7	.	CAWGDYEQYF	TGTGCCTGGGGGGACTACGAGCAGTACTTC
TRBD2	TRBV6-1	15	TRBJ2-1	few	CASSEGLAGGLEQFF	TGTGCCAGCAGTGAAGGACTAGCGGGGGGTTTGGAGCAGTTCTTC
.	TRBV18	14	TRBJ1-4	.	CASSPRGGNEKLFF	TGTGCCAGCTCACCTAGGGGTGGAAATGAAAAACTGTTTTTT
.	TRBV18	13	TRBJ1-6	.	CASSNNRNSPLHF	TGTGCCAGCTCAAATAACAGAAATTCACCCCTCCACTTT